This entry lists 22 T cell receptor beta chains sequenced from one sample in a study of CD4 T cells in relation to SARS-CoV-2 and coronaviruses. Profiled with immunoSEQ multiplex PCR; TCRdb holds only in-frame clones, not every one. The repertoire holds tens of thousands of clones, with 90% to 95% as singletons. Material for sequencing was naive CD4+ T cells from PBMCs. The subset is: naive CD4+ T cells isolated by negative enrichment. The receptors here all came from an adult with COVID-19.

This chain links TRBV27 with TRBJ2-2, with D possibly matching TRBD1 (5 bases). The CDR3 covers 13 residues. Looked up from germline, CDR1 is MNHEY and CDR2 is SMNVEV (reference sequence). V lost 9 bases and J 4 bases, leaving 12 bases between the germline ends. CDR3 nucleotide sequence: TGTGCCAGTCGACAGCACTTCACCGGGGAGCTGTTTTTT. The encoded protein is CASRQHFTGELFF.

V is TRBV5-1 and J is TRBJ1-2; maybe TRBD1 (5 bases). V gave up 0 bases and J gave up 7 bases, with 10 bases separating them. This CDR3 contains 13 residues. The germline V gene has CDR1 SGHRS and CDR2 YFSETQ. CDR3 region: CASSLAGHGGYTF. The CDR3 coding sequence is TGCGCCAGCAGCTTGGCGGGGCATGGTGGCTACACCTTC.

This clone showed up just once. The rearrangement joins TRBV19 to TRBJ2-1; 11 nucleotides align to TRBD2. Germline values: CDR1 LNHDA, CDR2 SQIVND (reference sequence). V shed 7 bases and J 6 bases; nucleotides not matched to a gene: 5. This CDR3 contains 14 residues. CDR3 DNA sequence: TGTGCCAGTATGACTAGCGGGATCGGCAATGAGCAGTTCTTC. It is translated as CASMTSGIGNEQFF. Combining the CDR3 with reference TRBV19 and TRBJ2-1 gives the whole variable domain DGGITQSPKYLFRKEGQNVTLSCEQNLNHDAMYWYRQDPGQGLRLIYYSQIVNDFQKGDIAEGYSVSREKKESFPLTVTSAQKNPTAFYLCASMTSGIGNEQFFGPGTRLTVL.

V and J are TRBV10-3 and TRBJ1-3; the D gene is possibly TRBD1 (5 bases). This CDR3 contains 13 residues. Looked up from germline, CDR1 is ENHRY and CDR2 is SYGVKD. V lost 4 bases and J lost 8, with 12 bases in between. The CDR3 is CAISGGHQDTIYF. CDR3 sequence (DNA): TGTGCCATCAGTGGGGGCCACCAAGACACCATATATTTT.

V usage is TRBV5-6 and J usage is TRBJ2-5; TRBD2 might be the D (5 bases). The germline V gene has CDR1 SGHDT and CDR2 YYEEEE. V lost 2 bases to trimming and J lost 4 bases, with 15 bases between them. This CDR3 region has 15 residues. In DNA, the CDR3 is TGTGCCAGCAGCTTTCGAGGGCACCGTGGAGAGACCCAGTACTTC. Amino acids: CASSFRGHRGETQYF.

The J gene is TRBJ2-3, the V gene TRBV3-1 (or the pseudogene TRBV3-2), with TRBD2 matching 9 bases. CDR1 and CDR2 (germline): LGHDT, YNNKEL (reference sequence). The ends lost 1 base at V and 7 bases at J; junction bases unmatched: 3. The CDR3 loop spans 14 amino acids. The chain's CDR3 is CASSQAGTSNTQYF. For the CDR3, the DNA is TGTGCCAGCAGCCAAGCCGGGACTAGCAATACGCAGTATTTT.

CDR3 region: CASSPSGTGNSPLHF. CDR3 nucleotides: TGTGCCAGCAGTCCCTCCGGGACAGGCAATTCACCCCTCCACTTT. V and J are TRBV6-5 and TRBJ1-6; 8 bases are a match to TRBD1. This CDR3 has 15 residues. J was trimmed by 7 bases and V by 5 bases; bases with no gene match: 7. Germline CDR1 and CDR2: MNHEY and SVGAGI.

This rearrangement joins TRBV7-2 to TRBJ2-3; possibly TRBD2 for D (7 bases). This CDR3 has 15 residues. In germline, CDR1 is SGHTA, CDR2 FQGNSA. Trimming removed 5 bases from V and 6 bases from J, with 18 bases in between. This chain's CDR3 is CASSPEGGSGDTQYF. CDR3 DNA sequence: TGTGCCAGCAGCCCAGAGGGGGGGAGCGGGGATACGCAGTATTTT.

This chain joins TRBV28 and TRBJ1-6; no clear D. This CDR3 contains 14 residues. Between the trimmed V and J ends, which lost 4 bases and 8 bases, there was a span of 12 bases. Germline CDR1 and CDR2: MDHEN and SYDVKM. CDR3 region: CASSSPTFDSPLHF. DNA of the CDR3: TGTGCCAGCAGTTCCCCGACGTTTGATTCACCCCTCCACTTT.

The chain employs TRBV28 and TRBJ2-7, with TRBD1 identical over 7 bases. CDR1 is MDHEN and CDR2 is SYDVKM in the germline V gene. V trimming: 5 bases; J trimming: 4 bases; junction bases outside the gene matches: 2. CDR3 length: 12 residues. The CDR3 sequence is CASSRQGYEQYF. Here the CDR3 DNA reads TGTGCCAGCAGTCGACAGGGTTACGAGCAGTACTTC.

The CDR3 reads CSARFDEQYF. As DNA, the CDR3 is TGCAGTGCTAGATTTGACGAGCAGTACTTC. This chain links TRBV20-1 with TRBJ2-7; no definite D call. Trimming shortened V by 2 bases and J by 5 bases, and 4 bases separated the two germline ends. Per the germline V gene, CDR1 is DFQATT and CDR2 is SNEGSKA (reference sequence). The CDR3 spans 10 residues.

V and J are TRBV5-8 and TRBJ1-5; tentative D call: TRBD1 (5 bases). This CDR3 is 14 amino acids long. Germline V gene data show CDR1 as SGHTS and CDR2 as YDEGEE. V was clipped by 7 bases and J by 8 bases, with 19 bases between them. The CDR3 spells CASGHGQPAKPQHF. In DNA, the CDR3 is TGTGCCAGCGGACATGGACAACCTGCAAAGCCCCAGCATTTT.

The V and J genes are TRBV19 and TRBJ2-7; D is unclear. V shed 0 bases and J shed 0 bases, with 9 bases lying between them. The CDR3 sequence is 15 residues long. In germline, CDR1 is LNHDA, CDR2 SQIVND (reference sequence). CDR3 nucleotide sequence: TGTGCCAGTAGTATAGAGCCAGGTTCCTCCTACGAGCAGTACTTC. Translating gives CASSIEPGSSYEQYF.

The rearrangement uses TRBV9 and TRBJ2-1, with TRBD2 matching over 14 bases. The CDR3 has 16 amino acids. Germline V gives CDR1 SGDLS, CDR2 YYNGEE. V lost 3 bases and J lost 4; bases outside the gene matches: 3. CDR3 loop: CASSEGLAGAYNEQFF. The CDR3 DNA sequence: TGTGCCAGCAGCGAGGGACTAGCGGGGGCTTACAATGAGCAGTTCTTC.

The V call is TRBV13, the J call TRBJ1-1; D ambiguous. The CDR3 runs to 13 residues. Per germline, CDR1 PRHDT and CDR2 FYEKMQ (reference sequence). V lost 4 bases to trimming and J lost 5 bases, with 11 bases between them. The CDR3 nucleotides read TGTGCCAGCAGCTCCCCTGATTCTACTGAAGCTTTCTTT. Protein product: CASSSPDSTEAFF.

The V gene is TRBV5-8, the J gene TRBJ2-7; 10 positions match TRBD1. Germline CDR1 reads SGHTS; CDR2 reads YDEGEE. V trimming: 5 bases; J trimming: 3 bases; junction bases outside the gene matches: 8. This CDR3 is 15 amino acids long. CDR3: CASRRPGQGYYEQYF. CDR3 DNA sequence: TGTGCCAGCAGGCGGCCGGGACAGGGGTACTACGAGCAGTACTTC.

The chain has TRBV7-3 and TRBJ2-3, with a tentative D call TRBD2 (5 bases). V lost 6 bases to trimming and J lost 1 base, with 14 bases between them. Germline CDR1 is SGHTA and CDR2 is FQGTGA. The CDR3 totals 15 residues. CDR3: CASSTGFARTDTQYF. In DNA form, the CDR3 reads TGTGCCAGCAGTACGGGGTTCGCACGCACAGATACGCAGTATTTT.

The chain has TRBV6-4 and TRBJ2-2; unclear D gene. Trimming shortened V by 4 bases and J by 3 bases, and 9 bases separated the two germline ends. CDR3 size: 14 residues. Germline V CDR1 and CDR2: MRHNA, SNTAGT. The CDR3 spells CASSVWWDTGELFF. The CDR3 nucleotides are TGTGCCAGCAGTGTTTGGTGGGACACCGGGGAGCTGTTTTTT.

V gene TRBV11-2 combines with J gene TRBJ2-1; 7 bases match TRBD1. The germline V gene encodes CDR1 SGHAT and CDR2 FQNNGV. The CDR3 runs 11 residues. J lost 13 bases, V lost 5 bases, and 5 bases had no gene match. The CDR3 region has the DNA TGTGCCAGCAGCCTGCGACAGGGCCAGTTCTTC. Residues: CASSLRQGQFF.

The V call is TRBV18, the J call TRBJ1-5; D uncertain. Trimming stripped 3 bases from V and 1 base from J, with 7 bases between. The CDR3 covers 14 residues. In germline, CDR1 is KGHSH, CDR2 LQKENI. The CDR3 region has the DNA TGTGCCAGCTCACCTAGGGAAAGCAATCAGCCCCAGCATTTT. This codes for CASSPRESNQPQHF.

The chain uses TRBV20-1 and TRBJ2-5; D is unresolved. The V gene's germline CDR1 is DFQATT and CDR2 SNEGSKA (reference sequence). CDR3 length: 11 residues. Trimming took 7 bases from V and 0 from J, leaving 6 bases between them. The CDR3 is CSGEHQETQYF. In nucleotides, the CDR3 is TGCAGTGGTGAACACCAAGAGACCCAGTACTTC.

This sequence joins TRBV5-1 and TRBJ2-7; D may match TRBD1 or TRBD2 (6 bases each). There are 16 residues in the CDR3. Trimming stripped 7 bases from V and 0 bases from J, with 20 bases between. Per the germline V gene, CDR1 is SGHRS and CDR2 is YFSETQ. CDR3: CASGGSTGDNSYEQYF. The DNA for the CDR3 is TGCGCCAGCGGTGGATCCACGGGGGACAACTCCTACGAGCAGTACTTC.